This passage covers 8 T cell receptor beta chains from one sample sequenced in a study of technical replicates of blood from several donors (dated by TCRdb to about 2017). The library was produced with the immunoSEQ multiplex PCR assay. Entries here come from immuneACCESS through TCRdb and include only in-frame sequences with V and J called. Some clones fail to appear in such tables; in the studies checked, an unresolved V gene covers under half of the shortfall, and the cause of the remainder is unknown. The sample yields about 50,000 clones; nearly 95% were counted once. The ten largest clones capture approximately 3.4% of the sample. The sample comprised PBMCs. The receptors originated from a human donor in good health. Some clones in this sample may be carry-over from other donors' samples.

The V and J genes are TRBV27 and TRBJ2-7, with D possibly matching TRBD2 (6 bases). The CDR3 contains 16 residues. V lost 6 bases to trimming and J lost 5 bases, with 23 bases between them. Germline V gives CDR1 MNHEY, CDR2 SMNVEV (reference sequence). As DNA, the CDR3 is TGTGCCAGCAGCCGCGACTCGGGGGAGCGCTTCCACGAGCAGTACTTC. This gives the protein CASSRDSGERFHEQYF.

This sequence joins TRBV6-1 and TRBJ1-2, with TRBD1 as a possible D gene (5 bases). The CDR3 consists of 11 residues. Trimming shortened V by 2 bases and J by 13 bases, and 11 bases separated the two germline ends. The germline gives CDR1 MNHNS, CDR2 SASEGT. In DNA form, the CDR3 reads TGTGCCAGCAGTGAATGGGGCGACCGCACCTTC. Translation gives CASSEWGDRTF.

This chain joins TRBV6-1 and TRBJ2-1; 9 bases fit TRBD2. The CDR3 extends over 15 amino acids. V dropped 7 bases and J dropped 7; count of bases not matched to a gene: 11. The V gene's germline CDR1 is MNHNS and CDR2 SASEGT. CDR3 sequence (DNA): TGTGCCAGCACCCAAGGGGCTAGCGGGATTAATGAGCAGTTCTTC. Amino acid sequence: CASTQGASGINEQFF.

The V call is TRBV5-5, the J call TRBJ1-1; the match to TRBD1 covers 8 bases. Trimming at V came to 1 base and at J to 1 base, leaving 6 bases not matched to a gene. The CDR3 totals 16 residues. Germline CDR1 reads SGHKS; CDR2 reads YYEKEE (reference sequence). This CDR3 is CASSLQQGGRNTEAFF. Written as DNA, the CDR3 is TGTGCCAGCAGCTTGCAACAGGGGGGCCGGAACACTGAAGCTTTCTTT.

The V and J genes are TRBV6-5 and TRBJ2-5; 10 bases line up with TRBD1. CDR3 length equals 14 residues. The germline V gene encodes CDR1 MNHEY and CDR2 SVGAGI. V shed 8 bases and J 5 bases; nucleotides not matched to a gene: 8. The CDR3 loop is CASRRTGGGETQYF. For the CDR3, the DNA is TGTGCCAGCCGCCGGACAGGGGGAGGCGAGACCCAGTACTTC.

The rearrangement joins TRBV7-3 to TRBJ2-5, with D maybe TRBD1 (5 bases). Germline V gene sequence: CDR1 SGHTA, CDR2 FQGTGA. The CDR3 has 13 amino acids. V was shortened by 5 bases and J by 0 bases, with 7 bases between the two germline ends. CDR3: CASSVGDQETQYF. The CDR3 nucleotides are TGTGCCAGCAGCGTAGGGGACCAAGAGACCCAGTACTTC.

The rearrangement joins TRBV7-2 to TRBJ2-3; 7 positions agree with TRBD1. V lost 1 base and J lost 8; bases outside the gene matches: 15. Germline loops: CDR1 SGHTA, CDR2 FQGNSA. CDR3 length: 17 amino acids. The CDR3 nucleotides are TGTGCCAGCAGCTTAGGAACAGGAGACAGGGTGGTTGGTACGCAGTATTTT. It codes for CASSLGTGDRVVGTQYF.

The rearrangement joins TRBV4-3 to TRBJ1-5; unclear D gene. CDR3 size: 15 residues. CDR1 LGHNA and CDR2 YSLEER come from the germline V gene. Trimming cost V 0 bases and J 6 bases, with 12 bases left between them. CDR3 DNA: TGCGCCAGCAGCCAAGATGTCGGGGTAGGTCAGCCCCAGCATTTT. Translation: CASSQDVGVGQPQHF.